This T cell receptor beta chain was sequenced during a study of blood T cells in healthy people across ages. Primers used in a second PCR of roughly 6 to 11 cycles were a sample-barcoded 5' primer and a J-beta primer mix. TCRdb passed the 5' RACE reads through MiXCR, listing each CDR3 protein once. The sample has about 1.5 million distinct CDR3 sequences; roughly two fifths are singletons. Ten milliliters of peripheral blood were drawn from each donor. The table lists this clonotype with a few counts. The CDR3 length is 11 residues. The germline gives CDR1 SQVTM, CDR2 ANQGSEA. Trimming cost V 6 bases and J 2 bases; bases outside gene matches: 0.

The TCR was taken from a woman younger than 35 in good health. The source material was blood. The V gene is TRBV29-1, the J gene TRBJ2-5; TRBD2 matches 7 bases. The CDR3 nucleotides are TGCAGCGTGGGACTACAAGAGACCCAGTACTTC. This codes for CSVGLQETQYF.